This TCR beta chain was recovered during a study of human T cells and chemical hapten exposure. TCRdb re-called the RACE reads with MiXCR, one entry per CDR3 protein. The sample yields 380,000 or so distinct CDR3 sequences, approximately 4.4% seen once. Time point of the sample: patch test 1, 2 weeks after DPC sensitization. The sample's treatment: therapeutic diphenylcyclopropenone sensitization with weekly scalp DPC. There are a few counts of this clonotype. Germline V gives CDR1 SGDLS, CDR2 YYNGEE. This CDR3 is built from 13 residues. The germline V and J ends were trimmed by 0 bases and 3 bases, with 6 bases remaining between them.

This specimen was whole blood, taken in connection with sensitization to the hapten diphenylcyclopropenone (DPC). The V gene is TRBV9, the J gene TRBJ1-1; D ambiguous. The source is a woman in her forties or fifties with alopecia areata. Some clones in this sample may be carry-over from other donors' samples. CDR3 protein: CASSVGGHTEAFF. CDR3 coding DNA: TGTGCCAGCAGCGTAGGAGGGCACACTGAAGCTTTCTTT.